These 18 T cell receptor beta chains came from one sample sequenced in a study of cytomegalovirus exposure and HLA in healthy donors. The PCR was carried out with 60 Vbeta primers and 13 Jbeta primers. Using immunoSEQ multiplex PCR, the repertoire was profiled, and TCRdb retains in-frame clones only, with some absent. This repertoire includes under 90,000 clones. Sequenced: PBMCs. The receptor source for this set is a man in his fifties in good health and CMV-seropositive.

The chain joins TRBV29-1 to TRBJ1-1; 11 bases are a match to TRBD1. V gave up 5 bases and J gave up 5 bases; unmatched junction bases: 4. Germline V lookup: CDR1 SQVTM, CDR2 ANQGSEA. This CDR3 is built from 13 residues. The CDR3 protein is CSVRTGGLTEAFF. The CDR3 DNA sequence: TGCAGCGTTCGGACAGGGGGCTTGACTGAAGCTTTCTTT.

CDR3 sequence reads: CASRRDMDQPQHF. CDR3 in DNA: TGTGCCAGCAGAAGGGACATGGATCAGCCCCAGCATTTT. This chain connects TRBV6-5 to TRBJ1-5; perhaps TRBD1 as D (6 bases). V dropped 6 bases and J dropped 5 bases, with 11 bases sitting between them. The CDR3 is 13 residues long. Germline CDR1 reads MNHEY; CDR2 reads SVGAGI.

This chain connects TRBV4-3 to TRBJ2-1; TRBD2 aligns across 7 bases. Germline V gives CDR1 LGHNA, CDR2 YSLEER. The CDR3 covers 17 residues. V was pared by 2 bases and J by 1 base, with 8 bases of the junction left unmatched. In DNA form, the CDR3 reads TGCGCCAGCAGCCAACGACCCCTAGCGGAATCCTACAATGAGCAGTTCTTC. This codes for CASSQRPLAESYNEQFF.

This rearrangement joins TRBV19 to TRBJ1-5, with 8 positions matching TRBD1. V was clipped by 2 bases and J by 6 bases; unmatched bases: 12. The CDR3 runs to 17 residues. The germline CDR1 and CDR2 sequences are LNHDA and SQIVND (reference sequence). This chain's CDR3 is CASSIPAGQGGSQPQHF. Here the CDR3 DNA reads TGTGCCAGTAGTATACCCGCCGGACAGGGAGGGAGTCAGCCCCAGCATTTT.

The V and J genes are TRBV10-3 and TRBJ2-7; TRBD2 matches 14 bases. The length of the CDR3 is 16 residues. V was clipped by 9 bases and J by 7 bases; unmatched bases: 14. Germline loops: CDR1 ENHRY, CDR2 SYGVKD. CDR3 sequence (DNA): TGTGCCATGAGAATATCCGGGACTAGCGGGAGAATGGAGCAGTACGTC. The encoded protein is CAMRISGTSGRMEQYV.

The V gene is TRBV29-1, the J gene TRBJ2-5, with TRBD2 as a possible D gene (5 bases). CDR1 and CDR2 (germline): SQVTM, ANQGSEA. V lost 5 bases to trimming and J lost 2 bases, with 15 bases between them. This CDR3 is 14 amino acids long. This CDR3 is CSVQTRGMQETQYF. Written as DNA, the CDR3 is TGCAGCGTTCAAACCCGAGGGATGCAAGAGACCCAGTACTTC.

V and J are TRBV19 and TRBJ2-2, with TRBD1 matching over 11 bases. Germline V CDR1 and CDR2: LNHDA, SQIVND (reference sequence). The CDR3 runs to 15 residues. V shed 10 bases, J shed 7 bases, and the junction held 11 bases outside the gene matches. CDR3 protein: CATTRDRGNGGELFF. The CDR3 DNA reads TGTGCCACAACCCGGGACAGGGGGAATGGCGGGGAGCTGTTTTTT.

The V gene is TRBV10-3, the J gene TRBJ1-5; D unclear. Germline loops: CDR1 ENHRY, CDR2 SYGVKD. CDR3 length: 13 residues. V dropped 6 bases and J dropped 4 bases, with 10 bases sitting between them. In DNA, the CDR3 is TGTGCCATCAGCCCGGGGAGGAATCAGCCCCAGCATTTT. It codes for CAISPGRNQPQHF.

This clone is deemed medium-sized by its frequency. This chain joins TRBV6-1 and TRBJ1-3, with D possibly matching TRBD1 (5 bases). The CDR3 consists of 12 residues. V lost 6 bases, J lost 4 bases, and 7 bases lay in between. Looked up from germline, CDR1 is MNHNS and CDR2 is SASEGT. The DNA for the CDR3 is TGTGCCAGCAGGACAGACGGAAACACCATATATTTT. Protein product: CASRTDGNTIYF.

The CDR3 loop reads CASSRGQGQETQYF. The CDR3 DNA reads as TGTGCCAGCAGCCGGGGACAGGGCCAAGAGACCCAGTACTTC. The chain carries TRBV7-2 and TRBJ2-5, with 9 bases aligning to TRBD1. V dropped 5 bases and J dropped 1; count of bases not matched to a gene: 2. This CDR3 region has 14 residues. Germline CDR1 reads SGHTA; CDR2 reads FQGNSA.

This chain's CDR3 is CAISQQGGTEAFF. In DNA form, the CDR3 reads TGTGCCATCAGTCAACAGGGCGGCACTGAAGCTTTCTTT. The chain has TRBV10-3 and TRBJ1-1; tentative D call: TRBD1 (6 bases). Germline lookup yields CDR1 ENHRY and CDR2 SYGVKD. V lost 5 bases, J lost 4 bases, and 11 bases lay in between. The CDR3 loop spans 13 amino acids.

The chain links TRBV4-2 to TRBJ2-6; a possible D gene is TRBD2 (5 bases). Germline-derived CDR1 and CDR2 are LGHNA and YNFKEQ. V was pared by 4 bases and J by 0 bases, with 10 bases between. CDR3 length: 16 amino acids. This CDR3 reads CASSPNRDSGANVLTF. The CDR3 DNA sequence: TGTGCCAGCAGCCCAAACCGGGACTCTGGGGCCAACGTCCTGACTTTC.

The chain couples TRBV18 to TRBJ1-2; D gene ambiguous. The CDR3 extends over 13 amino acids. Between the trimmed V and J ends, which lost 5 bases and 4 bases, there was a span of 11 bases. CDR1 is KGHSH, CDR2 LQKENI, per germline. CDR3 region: CASSSDLGYGYTF. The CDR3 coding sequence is TGTGCCAGCTCATCCGACTTGGGCTATGGCTACACCTTC.

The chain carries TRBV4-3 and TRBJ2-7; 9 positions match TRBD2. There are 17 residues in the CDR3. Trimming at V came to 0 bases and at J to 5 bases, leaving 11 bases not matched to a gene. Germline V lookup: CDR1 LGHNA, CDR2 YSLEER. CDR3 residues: CASSQDVSSGVLNEQYF. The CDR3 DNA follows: TGCGCCAGCAGCCAAGATGTGTCTAGCGGGGTGTTGAACGAGCAGTACTTC.

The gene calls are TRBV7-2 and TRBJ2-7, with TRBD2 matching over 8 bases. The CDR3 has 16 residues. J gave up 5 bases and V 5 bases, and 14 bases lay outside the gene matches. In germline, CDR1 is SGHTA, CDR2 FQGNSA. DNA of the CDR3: TGTGCCAGCAGCCCCGTGATCGGACTAGCTAGGGACGAGCAGTACTTC. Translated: CASSPVIGLARDEQYF.

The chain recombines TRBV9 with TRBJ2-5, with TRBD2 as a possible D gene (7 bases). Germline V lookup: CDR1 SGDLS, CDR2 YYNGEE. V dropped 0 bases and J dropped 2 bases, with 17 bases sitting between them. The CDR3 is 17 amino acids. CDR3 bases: TGTGCCAGCAGCGTAGGAAGGGGGGGAGGGCCGCAAGAGACCCAGTACTTC. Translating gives CASSVGRGGGPQETQYF.

The CDR3 here is CASSYAQGSQPQHF. Written as DNA, the CDR3 is TGTGCCAGCAGTTACGCTCAGGGGAGTCAGCCCCAGCATTTT. This rearrangement joins TRBV6-5 to TRBJ1-5; possible D gene TRBD1, 6 bases. V was pared by 2 bases and J by 6 bases, with 11 bases between. Germline values: CDR1 MNHEY, CDR2 SVGAGI. The CDR3 is 14 residues long.

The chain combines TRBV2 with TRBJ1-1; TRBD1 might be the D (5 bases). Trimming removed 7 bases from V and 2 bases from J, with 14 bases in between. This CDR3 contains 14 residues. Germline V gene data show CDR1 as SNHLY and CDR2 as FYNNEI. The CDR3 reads CASIFGRTNTEAFF. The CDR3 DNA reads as TGTGCCAGCATCTTCGGACGGACAAACACTGAAGCTTTCTTT. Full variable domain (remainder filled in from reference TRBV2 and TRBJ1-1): EPEVTQTPSHQVTQMGQEVILRCVPISNHLYFYWYRQILGQKVEFLVSFYNNEISEKSEIFDDQFSVERPDGSNFTLKIRSTKLEDSAMYFCASIFGRTNTEAFFGQGTRLTVV.